Each of the 19 T cell receptor beta chains below was sequenced from the same sample in a study of CD8+ T cells in alopecia areata. Documented treatment: oral pan-JAK inhibitor, 5-10 mg twice daily. TCR sequencing used cDNA made by reverse transcription of extracted RNA. Clones were sequenced by immunoSEQ multiplex PCR, and TCRdb holds only the in-frame ones, with some missing. The sample records roughly 200,000 clones, roughly 44% being singletons. The specimen was CD4+ T cells sorted from blood, collected at approximately week 37, from a patient treated with tofacitinib. These receptors came from a human donor with alopecia areata.

The V call is TRBV30, the J call TRBJ1-5, with 10 bases identical to TRBD1. CDR3 length equals 13 residues. V lost 5 bases, J lost 8 bases, and 6 bases stayed unmatched. The germline gives CDR1 GTSNPN, CDR2 SVGIG (reference sequence). In nucleotides, the CDR3 is TGTGCCTGGGGGACAGGGGAATGGGAGCCCCAGCATTTT. The encoded protein is CAWGTGEWEPQHF.

The chain uses TRBV4-1 and TRBJ1-4; no firm D call. Trimming removed 4 bases from V and 8 bases from J, with 14 bases in between. Germline values: CDR1 MGHRA, CDR2 YSYEKL. This CDR3 is built from 14 residues. CDR3 sequence (DNA): TGCGCCAGCAGCCCACCCAGTTCGGAGGAAAAACTGTTTTTT. Translation gives CASSPPSSEEKLFF.

The rearrangement uses TRBV27 and TRBJ1-2; D uncertain. Trimming removed 3 bases at V and 8 bases at J, with 13 bases between. The germline V gene has CDR1 MNHEY and CDR2 SMNVEV (reference sequence). The CDR3 length is 13 residues. CDR3 in amino acids: CASSFQSFRGYTF. The CDR3 DNA reads as TGTGCCAGCAGTTTTCAGTCGTTCCGGGGCTACACCTTC.

This chain uses TRBV7-9 with TRBJ1-2; D not resolved. V lost 3 bases, J lost 4 bases, and 9 bases lay in between. CDR1 is SEHNR and CDR2 is FQNEAQ in the germline V gene (reference sequence). The CDR3 spans 13 residues. In DNA form, the CDR3 reads TGTGCCAGCAGCTTTAGCCAACTCTATGGCTACACCTTC. Its protein product is CASSFSQLYGYTF. Full variable domain (rest looked up from reference TRBV7-9 and TRBJ1-2): DTGVSQNPRHKITKRGQNVTFRCDPISEHNRLYWYRQTLGQGPEFLTYFQNEAQLEKSRLLSDRFSAERPKGSFSTLEIQRTEQGDSAMYLCASSFSQLYGYTFGSGTRLTVV.

This clone was found a few times. The chain uses TRBV7-9 and TRBJ1-1; D is undetermined. The V end lost 4 bases, the J end lost 0 bases, and 24 bases lay between the germline ends. The CDR3 spans 19 residues. CDR1 is SEHNR and CDR2 is FQNEAQ in the germline V gene (reference sequence). The CDR3 region is CASSSNLAGSILVNTEAFF. The CDR3 nucleotides read TGTGCCAGCAGCTCGAATTTGGCAGGATCTATTTTAGTGAACACTGAAGCTTTCTTT.

This clone was seen at least ten times. J is TRBJ1-1 and V is TRBV12-5; D perhaps matches TRBD1 (5 bases). The CDR3 runs to 14 residues. Trimming shortened V by 7 bases and J by 1 base, and 13 bases separated the two germline ends. Per germline, CDR1 LGHNT and CDR2 FRNRAP. The CDR3 spells CASASGTTNTEAFF. The CDR3 nucleotides read TGTGCTAGTGCCTCCGGGACGACGAACACTGAAGCTTTCTTT.

This clone occurred a few times. V usage is TRBV5-1 and J usage is TRBJ1-1; TRBD1 might be the D (6 bases). In germline, CDR1 is SGHRS, CDR2 YFSETQ. V gave up 6 bases and J gave up 2 bases, with 17 bases separating them. The CDR3 is 15 amino acids. CDR3 amino acids: CASTPGASSNTEAFF. CDR3 coding DNA: TGCGCCAGCACCCCGGGGGCCAGTTCCAACACTGAAGCTTTCTTT.

This chain joins TRBV29-1 and TRBJ2-7, with 8 bases aligning to TRBD1. The V gene's germline CDR1 is SQVTM and CDR2 ANQGSEA. This CDR3 comprises 11 residues. After removal of 6 bases from V and 3 bases from J, the junction contained 1 base not matched to a gene. The chain's CDR3 is CSVGTGYEQYF. The CDR3 nucleotides are TGCAGCGTCGGGACAGGCTACGAGCAGTACTTC.

This clone occurred a few times. This chain uses TRBV29-1 with TRBJ2-3; TRBD2 matches 15 bases. The CDR3 runs 15 residues. V was pared by 6 bases and J by 4 bases, with 5 bases of the junction left unmatched. Germline V gene sequence: CDR1 SQVTM, CDR2 ANQGSEA. Here the CDR3 DNA reads TGCAGCGTAAACGGACTAGCGGGAGGGGCAGATACGCAGTATTTT. As protein: CSVNGLAGGADTQYF.

About this clone itself: Distinct nucleotide sequences in the sample also encode this CDR3. The J gene is TRBJ2-7, the V gene TRBV30; no reliable D call. CDR3 length equals 12 residues. With 0 bases removed from V and 2 bases from J, the gap between germline ends came to 5 bases. CDR1 is GTSNPN and CDR2 is SVGIG in the germline V gene (reference sequence). In nucleotides, the CDR3 is TGTGCCTGGAGTGTACCCCCCTACGAGCAGTACTTC. Translating it yields CAWSVPPYEQYF.

This clone was counted a single time. The rearrangement joins TRBV2 to TRBJ2-7, with a possible D match to TRBD2 (5 bases). This CDR3 spans 12 amino acids. Per the germline V gene, CDR1 is SNHLY and CDR2 is FYNNEI. Between the trimmed V and J ends, which lost 11 bases and 3 bases, there was a span of 14 bases. CDR3 in amino acids: CALGAEDYEQYF. Written as DNA, the CDR3 is TGTGCCCTTGGTGCGGAGGACTACGAGCAGTACTTC.

The table lists this clone with a few counts. The chain couples TRBV28 to TRBJ2-1; maybe TRBD2 (6 bases). V gave up 5 bases and J gave up 2 bases, with 16 bases separating them. Germline CDR1 reads MDHEN; CDR2 reads SYDVKM. The CDR3 extends over 16 amino acids. The CDR3 reads CASSPSEGAPYNEQFF. CDR3 coding DNA: TGTGCCAGCAGTCCCTCGGAGGGAGCCCCCTACAATGAGCAGTTCTTC. Using reference TRBV28 and TRBJ2-1 for the parts outside the CDR3, the full variable domain is DVKVTQSSRYLVKRTGEKVFLECVQDMDHENMFWYRQDPGLGLRLIYFSYDVKMKEKGDIPEGYSVSREKKERFSLILESASTNQTSMYLCASSPSEGAPYNEQFFGPGTRLTVL.

The chain employs TRBV6-6 and TRBJ2-3, with a possible D match to TRBD1 (5 bases). V lost 2 bases and J 5 bases, leaving 8 bases between the germline ends. This CDR3 has 13 amino acids. Looked up from germline, CDR1 is MNHNY and CDR2 is SVGAGI (reference sequence). The CDR3: CASSYRQGDTQYF. As DNA, the CDR3 is TGTGCCAGCAGTTACCGGCAGGGAGATACGCAGTATTTT.

The rearrangement joins TRBV29-1 to TRBJ2-1; 7 nucleotides line up with TRBD2. The CDR3 has 14 amino acids. The trim removed 3 bases at V and 7 bases at J, leaving 9 bases unmatched. In germline, CDR1 is SQVTM, CDR2 ANQGSEA. CDR3 sequence reads: CSVEWEGQWNEQFF. CDR3 nucleotide sequence: TGCAGCGTTGAGTGGGAGGGCCAATGGAATGAGCAGTTCTTC.

This chain connects TRBV15 to TRBJ2-5; TRBD2 might be the D (6 bases). The CDR3 length is 16 residues. Germline V CDR1 and CDR2: LNHNV, YYDKDF (reference sequence). The V end was cut by 0 bases, the J end by 7 bases, with 18 bases between. The DNA for the CDR3 is TGTGCCACCAGCAGAGATCACGGGGGATTGTGGGGGACCCAGTACTTC. Protein: CATSRDHGGLWGTQYF.

The sample holds a few counts of this clone. The chain uses TRBV29-1 and TRBJ2-3; D might be TRBD1 (6 bases). CDR3 length: 14 residues. Germline CDR1 SQVTM, CDR2 ANQGSEA. V dropped 3 bases and J dropped 1 base, with 11 bases sitting between them. The CDR3 sequence is CSVDSAGGTDTQYF. The CDR3 bases are TGCAGCGTTGATTCGGCAGGGGGCACAGATACGCAGTATTTT.

The V call is TRBV7-2, the J call TRBJ1-2; D unresolved. CDR3 size: 15 residues. V lost 5 bases to trimming and J lost 4 bases, with 17 bases between them. The germline V gene encodes CDR1 SGHTA and CDR2 FQGNSA. The CDR3 sequence is CASSDYEGLAYGYTF. CDR3 nucleotides: TGTGCCAGCAGCGATTACGAGGGCCTGGCCTATGGCTACACCTTC.

This clone has only a few counts. Different DNA sequences within this sample yield the same CDR3. The V gene is TRBV6-5, the J gene TRBJ1-2; D is undetermined. Trimming left V 6 bases short and J 2 bases short, with 16 bases between. CDR3 size: 15 residues. Looked up from germline, CDR1 is MNHEY and CDR2 is SVGAGI. The chain's CDR3 is CASSLSPRVNYGYTF. The DNA for the CDR3 is TGTGCCAGCAGCTTGTCCCCCCGGGTGAACTATGGCTACACCTTC.

The sample holds one count of this clone. The chain has TRBV30 and TRBJ1-2; maybe TRBD1 (5 bases). Germline values: CDR1 GTSNPN, CDR2 SVGIG (reference sequence). The CDR3 loop spans 13 amino acids. Trimming took 1 base from V and 4 from J, leaving 10 bases between them. CDR3 sequence reads: CAWSDGARYGYTF. In DNA form, the CDR3 reads TGTGCCTGGAGTGATGGGGCGCGCTATGGCTACACCTTC. The full variable domain, with the rest looked up from reference TRBV30 and TRBJ1-2, is SQTIHQWPATLVQPVGSPLSLECTVEGTSNPNLYWYRQAAGRGLQLLFYSVGIGQISSEVPQNLSASRPQDRQFILSSKKLLLSDSGFYLCAWSDGARYGYTFGSGTRLTVV.